These 28 T cell receptor beta chains share one sample of origin, sequenced in a study of OX40 agonist ivuxolimab in advanced cancers. The data were produced by immunoSEQ multiplex PCR, yet TCRdb's version contains in-frame clones alone and is incomplete. The repertoire holds approximately 17,000 clones, with about four fifths as singletons. The specimen was CD4+ or CD8+ T cells sorted from blood, collected in a trial of the OX40 agonist ivuxolimab. Source of these receptors: an adult with an advanced solid tumor such as melanoma, head and neck, liver or kidney cancer.

The chain combines TRBV7-2 with TRBJ1-2, with no clear D. Per the germline V gene, CDR1 is SGHTA and CDR2 is FQGNSA. V gave up 1 base and J gave up 5 bases, with 11 bases separating them. This CDR3 has 14 amino acids. The CDR3 sequence: CASSLVSGEYGYTF. The CDR3 DNA reads as TGTGCCAGCAGCTTAGTCTCCGGAGAGTATGGCTACACCTTC. Combining the CDR3 with reference TRBV7-2 and TRBJ1-2 gives the whole variable domain GAGVSQSPSNKVTEKGKDVELRCDPISGHTALYWYRQSLGQGLEFLIYFQGNSAPDKSGLPSDRFSAERTGGSVSTLTIQRTQQEDSAVYLCASSLVSGEYGYTFGSGTRLTVV.

The V gene is TRBV5-1, the J gene TRBJ2-5; TRBD1 matches 7 bases. Germline V CDR1 and CDR2: SGHRS, YFSETQ. V was pared by 0 bases and J by 5 bases, with 4 bases of the junction left unmatched. The length of the CDR3 is 14 residues. The CDR3 DNA reads TGCGCCAGCAGCTTGGCGGGACAGCTCGAGACCCAGTACTTC. This gives the protein CASSLAGQLETQYF.

The rearrangement links TRBV5-4 to TRBJ1-2; D is unresolved. Germline V lookup: CDR1 SGHNT, CDR2 YYREEE (reference sequence). This CDR3 has 13 amino acids. V gave up 4 bases and J gave up 2 bases, with 9 bases separating them. CDR3 coding DNA: TGTGCCAGCAGCCTGGACGGGAACTATGGCTACACCTTC. Its translation: CASSLDGNYGYTF.

This chain links TRBV14 with TRBJ2-7, with D hard to call. This CDR3 has 12 amino acids. V was cut by 1 base and J by 7 bases, with 8 bases left in between. Germline CDR1 reads SGHDN; CDR2 reads FVKESK. The CDR3 loop is CASSQGFSEQYF. Written as DNA, the CDR3 is TGTGCCAGCAGCCAAGGGTTCTCTGAGCAGTACTTC.

This chain connects TRBV19 to TRBJ2-5; TRBD2 is a possible D gene (5 bases). This CDR3 comprises 12 residues. Germline assignment: CDR1 LNHDA and CDR2 SQIVND (reference sequence). V lost 8 bases and J 7 bases, leaving 14 bases between the germline ends. CDR3 bases: TGTGCCAGTCGCAGTTTCCGGGGGACCCAGTACTTC. This codes for CASRSFRGTQYF. Looking up the rest from reference TRBV19 and TRBJ2-5 gives the full variable domain: DGGITQSPKYLFRKEGQNVTLSCEQNLNHDAMYWYRQDPGQGLRLIYYSQIVNDFQKGDIAEGYSVSREKKESFPLTVTSAQKNPTAFYLCASRSFRGTQYFGPGTRLLVL.

The chain uses TRBV10-3 and TRBJ2-3; 8 bases align to TRBD2. CDR1 and CDR2 (germline): ENHRY, SYGVKD. V shed 10 bases, J shed 3 bases, and the junction held 12 bases outside the gene matches. The CDR3 has 15 residues. The CDR3 DNA follows: TGTGCCAGCAAGGGAACTAGCGGACGGACAGATACGCAGTATTTT. It codes for CASKGTSGRTDTQYF.

The CDR3 bases are TGCGCCAGCAGCCGGAGTGCTAGCGGGCCCTCCTACGAGCAGTACTTC. It yields the protein CASSRSASGPSYEQYF. This chain links TRBV4-3 with TRBJ2-7; 8 nucleotides match TRBD2. The CDR3 extends over 16 amino acids. Germline V CDR1 and CDR2: LGHNA, YSLEER. J was trimmed by 0 bases and V by 4 bases; bases with no gene match: 8.

The chain combines TRBV9 with TRBJ2-1; D not certain. V was shortened by 7 bases and J by 10 bases, with 12 bases between the two germline ends. The CDR3 extends over 11 amino acids. CDR1 and CDR2 (germline): SGDLS, YYNGEE. The CDR3, as DNA: TGTGCCAGCGGAGTATATGAAGAGCAGTTCTTC. Protein product: CASGVYEEQFF. Together with reference TRBV9 and TRBJ2-1, the CDR3 gives the full variable domain: DSGVTQTPKHLITATGQRVTLRCSPRSGDLSVYWYQQSLDQGLQFLIQYYNGEERAKGNILERFSAQQFPDLHSELNLSSLELGDSALYFCASGVYEEQFFGPGTRLTVL.

The chain employs TRBV4-1 and TRBJ2-2, with 8 nucleotides matching TRBD2. V was pared by 4 bases and J by 8 bases, with 15 bases of the junction left unmatched. CDR1 MGHRA and CDR2 YSYEKL come from the germline V gene. This CDR3 has 17 amino acids. CDR3 nucleotide sequence: TGCGCCAGCAGCCGCTCGGCAGCGGGAGCCACGGAAGGGGAGCTGTTTTTT. Translated, it gives CASSRSAAGATEGELFF.

The chain employs TRBV5-1 and TRBJ1-2, with TRBD1 matching 10 bases. V was clipped by 0 bases and J by 8 bases; unmatched bases: 1. Germline-derived CDR1 and CDR2 are SGHRS and YFSETQ. This CDR3 region has 13 residues. For the CDR3, the DNA is TGCGCCAGCAGCTTGGGGACAGGGGGAGGCTACACCTTC. Translating it yields CASSLGTGGGYTF.

Written as DNA, the CDR3 is TGCGCCAGCAGTGAGTCTTGGGAGGGTCAGCCCCAGCATTTT. It yields the protein CASSESWEGQPQHF. The rearrangement uses TRBV10-2 and TRBJ1-5; no firm D call. Germline V CDR1 and CDR2: WSHSY, SAAADI. This CDR3 has 14 amino acids. V shed 0 bases and J shed 6 bases, with 9 bases lying between them.

The chain combines TRBV30 with TRBJ2-5; D ambiguous. Germline V CDR1 and CDR2: GTSNPN, SVGIG (reference sequence). The germline V and J ends were trimmed by 2 bases and 5 bases, with 9 bases remaining between them. CDR3 length: 12 amino acids. CDR3 residues: CAWSSWVETQYF. For the CDR3, the DNA is TGTGCCTGGAGTTCCTGGGTGGAGACCCAGTACTTC.

The chain uses TRBV7-2 and TRBJ2-2, with D possibly TRBD2 on 6 matching bases. CDR1 and CDR2 (germline): SGHTA, FQGNSA. This CDR3 spans 14 amino acids. V was clipped by 2 bases and J by 4 bases, with 8 bases between them. CDR3 nucleotides: TGTGCCAGCAGCTTATGGGGAGGCACCGGGGAGCTGTTTTTT. It codes for CASSLWGGTGELFF.

The V gene is TRBV25-1, the J gene TRBJ2-7; D is unresolved. The CDR3 sequence is 11 residues long. Per germline, CDR1 MGHDK and CDR2 SYGVNS. V was cut by 5 bases and J by 4 bases, with 6 bases left in between. The CDR3 sequence is CASSQTYEQYF. CDR3 sequence (DNA): TGTGCCAGCAGTCAAACTTACGAGCAGTACTTC.

The chain uses TRBV19 and TRBJ2-2; 8 bases are shared with TRBD1. CDR1 and CDR2 from the germline V gene are LNHDA and SQIVND (reference sequence). V lost 10 bases and J lost 5; bases outside the gene matches: 6. The CDR3 totals 13 residues. The CDR3 protein is CATRTGRTGELFF. CDR3 DNA: TGTGCCACGAGGACAGGGCGTACCGGGGAGCTGTTTTTT. Combining the CDR3 with reference TRBV19 and TRBJ2-2 gives the whole variable domain DGGITQSPKYLFRKEGQNVTLSCEQNLNHDAMYWYRQDPGQGLRLIYYSQIVNDFQKGDIAEGYSVSREKKESFPLTVTSAQKNPTAFYLCATRTGRTGELFFGEGSRLTVL.

The chain combines TRBV5-5 with TRBJ1-4; weak D call: TRBD1 (5 bases). Trimming cost V 2 bases and J 0 bases, with 11 bases left between them. This CDR3 contains 16 residues. CDR1 is SGHKS, CDR2 YYEKEE, per germline (reference sequence). CDR3 loop: CASSFLGGATNEKLFF. The CDR3 DNA reads as TGTGCCAGCAGCTTTCTGGGGGGAGCAACTAATGAAAAACTGTTTTTT.

This clone was seen only once. The rearrangement links TRBV27 to TRBJ2-2; unclear D gene. Between the trimmed V and J ends, which lost 6 bases and 0 bases, there was a span of 17 bases. The germline V gene encodes CDR1 MNHEY and CDR2 SMNVEV (reference sequence). This CDR3 region has 17 residues. The CDR3 spells CASSRDQVMANTGELFF. The CDR3 DNA reads TGTGCCAGCAGCCGAGATCAGGTGATGGCGAACACCGGGGAGCTGTTTTTT.

This rearrangement joins TRBV7-8 to TRBJ2-3; maybe TRBD2 (5 bases). Trimming cost V 5 bases and J 2 bases, with 14 bases left between them. CDR1 SGHVS and CDR2 FQNEAQ come from the germline V gene. CDR3 size: 15 residues. The CDR3: CASSPRVLTTDTQYF. The CDR3, as DNA: TGTGCCAGCAGCCCGAGGGTCCTCACCACAGATACGCAGTATTTT. The complete variable domain, with remaining parts taken from reference TRBV7-8 and TRBJ2-3, reads GAGVSQSPRYKVAKRGQDVALRCDPISGHVSLFWYQQALGQGPEFLTYFQNEAQLDKSGLPSDRFFAERPEGSVSTLKIQRTQQEDSAVYLCASSPRVLTTDTQYFGPGTRLTVL.

This clone was detected only once. V and J are TRBV28 and TRBJ2-7; 7 nucleotides line up with TRBD1. This CDR3 is 14 amino acids long. After removal of 4 bases from V and 3 bases from J, the junction contained 6 bases not matched to a gene. CDR1 MDHEN and CDR2 SYDVKM come from the germline V gene. CDR3 amino acids: CASSSTRQGYEQYF. The CDR3 bases are TGTGCCAGCAGTTCTACACGACAGGGCTACGAGCAGTACTTC.

V gene TRBV2 combines with J gene TRBJ2-7, with 10 bases identical to TRBD2. Germline loops: CDR1 SNHLY, CDR2 FYNNEI. This CDR3 is 17 amino acids long. Unmatched junction bases numbered 13, after V lost 8 bases and J lost 0 bases. The CDR3 coding sequence is TGTGCCAGCGGTTATAGCGGGAGGAATAAAGACTCCTACGAGCAGTACTTC. It specifies CASGYSGRNKDSYEQYF.

The V gene is TRBV9, the J gene TRBJ2-2, with D uncertain. The CDR3 runs to 13 residues. CDR1 SGDLS and CDR2 YYNGEE come from the germline V gene. V was shortened by 7 bases and J by 3 bases, with 10 bases between the two germline ends. CDR3 loop: CASQKDYTGELFF. The CDR3 DNA reads TGTGCCAGCCAAAAAGACTACACCGGGGAGCTGTTTTTT.

The chain joins TRBV5-4 to TRBJ2-1, with 14 positions matching TRBD2. This CDR3 is built from 19 residues. Germline loops: CDR1 SGHNT, CDR2 YYREEE (reference sequence). Unmatched junction bases numbered 15, after V lost 1 base and J lost 9 bases. CDR3: CASSLQAGWTSGRRGEQFF. The CDR3 DNA follows: TGTGCCAGCAGCTTGCAGGCAGGGTGGACTAGCGGGAGGAGGGGTGAGCAGTTCTTC.

The chain carries TRBV5-1 and TRBJ1-1; unclear D gene. V was clipped by 4 bases and J by 3 bases, with 10 bases between them. The CDR3 spans 13 residues. Germline CDR1 reads SGHRS; CDR2 reads YFSETQ. The CDR3 sequence: CASSTRPDTEAFF. For the CDR3, the DNA is TGCGCCAGCAGCACCCGCCCAGACACTGAAGCTTTCTTT.

This clone has only a few counts. V usage is TRBV7-8 and J usage is TRBJ1-4; the D gene is possibly TRBD1 (6 bases). CDR3 length equals 16 residues. V lost 4 bases and J lost 1, with 13 bases in between. The V gene's germline CDR1 is SGHVS and CDR2 FQNEAQ. Written as DNA, the CDR3 is TGTGCCAGCAGCTCGTACCAGGGGATAACTAATGAAAAACTGTTTTTT. The encoded protein is CASSSYQGITNEKLFF.

The rearrangement uses TRBV28 and TRBJ2-1, with 10 bases fitting TRBD2. Looked up from germline, CDR1 is MDHEN and CDR2 is SYDVKM. The CDR3 sequence is 15 residues long. Losses at the gene ends were 5 bases for V and 4 bases for J; bases not matched to a gene: 5. The DNA of the CDR3 is TGTGCCAGCAGTGCTCTAGCGGGGGCGTACAATGAGCAGTTCTTC. Translated, it gives CASSALAGAYNEQFF.

The rearrangement uses TRBV19 and TRBJ2-1; 7 bases are shared with TRBD1. Looked up from germline, CDR1 is LNHDA and CDR2 is SQIVND (reference sequence). The CDR3 consists of 13 residues. Trimming took 7 bases from V and 7 from J; bases not matched to a gene: 7. CDR3 loop: CASKPGGLNEQFF. CDR3 in DNA: TGTGCCAGTAAGCCAGGGGGATTGAATGAGCAGTTCTTC.

The rearrangement links TRBV30 to TRBJ2-7, with D uncertain. V shed 1 base and J shed 0 bases, with 10 bases lying between them. The CDR3 spans 14 residues. Germline V gives CDR1 GTSNPN, CDR2 SVGIG (reference sequence). The CDR3 region is CAWSGYRASYEQYF. The CDR3 bases are TGTGCCTGGAGTGGATATCGGGCCTCCTACGAGCAGTACTTC.

The chain is built from TRBV6-5 and TRBJ1-5, with 9 bases lining up with TRBD1. V was pared by 6 bases and J by 8 bases, with 5 bases of the junction left unmatched. There are 13 residues in the CDR3. Per germline, CDR1 MNHEY and CDR2 SVGAGI. The CDR3 loop reads CASSDRGGEPQHF. The CDR3 DNA is TGTGCCAGCAGCGACAGGGGGGGCGAGCCCCAGCATTTT.